The entry below describes one T cell receptor (beta chain). These data originate in a study of blood T cell repertoires in COVID-19. Turning to the study itself: Samples representing acute and convalescent COVID-19 were sourced from the United States, Italy and Spain. PBMCs, B-cell-depleted T cells, or T cells provided the cDNA or gDNA that made up the material.

Enrolment of Seattle patients took place during active infection, and they were followed longitudinally. V was cut by 2 bases and J by 2 bases, with 17 bases left in between. The CDR3 runs to 17 residues. Germline values: CDR1 SNHLY, CDR2 FYNNEI. Authors' methods: Reference gene primer amplification yielded estimated nucleated cell counts. Repertoires were generated with immunoSEQ multiplex PCR, while TCRdb's copy carries only in-frame clones and drops some. That table is the source of V, J and clone size, and D and trimming were worked out from the DNA. The table lists 100,000 to 150,000 clones, roughly nine tenths of them singletons.

The sequenced sample consisted of peripheral blood. The receptor comes from a woman in her seventies with COVID-19, enrolled during active disease. The chain has TRBV2 and TRBJ2-3; D is perhaps TRBD1 (6 bases). The CDR3 is CASSERLQGRFTDTQYF. The CDR3 DNA sequence: TGTGCCAGCAGTGAAAGACTACAGGGACGGTTCACAGATACGCAGTATTTT.